This T cell receptor beta chain derives from a study of T cell changes during pregnancy in multiple sclerosis. Method: immunoSEQ multiplex PCR; TCRdb's copy keeps in-frame clones and lacks some. The profile covers approximately 57,000 clones, with roughly 94% appearing a single time and 0.2% taken by the ten largest. V was clipped by 0 bases and J by 8 bases, with 11 bases between them. CDR3 size: 14 residues. Germline CDR1 and CDR2: SGHNT and YYREEE (reference sequence). The specimen comprised CD4+ T cells from peripheral blood mononuclear cells, sampled in the second trimester of pregnancy. This clonotype originated in a female donor with multiple sclerosis, enrolled in a pregnancy study. This chain joins TRBV5-4 and TRBJ1-4; D not resolved. CDR3 sequence (DNA): TGTGCCAGCAGCTTGGTAGGGAGGAACGAAAAACTGTTTTTT. Translated, it gives CASSLVGRNEKLFF.